The clone carrying this TCR beta chain was detected only a few times. The record originates from a study of blood T cell repertoires in COVID-19. TCRdb's copy holds only in-frame clones and misses some; the assay was immunoSEQ multiplex PCR. The sample holds 240,000 or so clones, around 80% seen once. The CDR3 totals 15 residues. V was trimmed by 7 bases and J by 6 bases, leaving 21 bases between them. The germline CDR1 and CDR2 sequences are LNHDA and SQIVND (reference sequence). The rearrangement links TRBV19 to TRBJ1-2; D perhaps matches TRBD1 (6 bases). The clonotype originates from a woman of 80 years or more with acute or convalescent COVID-19. Sequencing was done on a sample of peripheral blood. The DNA of the CDR3 is TGTGCCAGTACCGACATCGGACAGTACGTGAATGGCTACACCTTC. This encodes CASTDIGQYVNGYTF.